This TCR beta chain was retrieved from a study of blood T cell repertoires in COVID-19. Assay: immunoSEQ multiplex PCR; the TCRdb copy retains only in-frame clones and omits some. The data hold some 140,000 clones, with around 80% observed a single time. This CDR3 has 13 residues. The ends lost 5 bases at V and 6 bases at J; junction bases unmatched: 6. From germline, CDR1 is LNHDA and CDR2 SQIVND (reference sequence). This sequence was found in a man aged 60 to 69 who had recovered from COVID-19. The chain uses TRBV19 and TRBJ1-1, with 7 bases aligning to TRBD1. What was sequenced was peripheral blood. The CDR3 DNA reads as TGTGCCAGTAGTCTACAGGGGAAGTCTGAAGCTTTCTTT. It specifies CASSLQGKSEAFF.